This record covers a single TCR beta chain. Its cognate antigen is unknown. Each CDR3 protein is one row after TCRdb ran MiXCR on the 5' RACE reads. The data show under 150,000 distinct CDR3 sequences, about a sixth seen once. In germline, CDR1 is WSHSY, CDR2 SAAADI. This CDR3 contains 15 residues. V dropped 1 base and J dropped 4 bases, with 13 bases sitting between them. The record originates from a study of T-cell memory formation after mild COVID-19. Study results and limitations: Cross-reactive memory seemingly joined, as some responding clones were found in pre-infection memory. There was a balanced CD4/CD8 profile in clones contracting day 15 to 85, and later expanders leaned CD4+. CD4+ clones that contracted lay mainly in CM and EM; CD8+ ones lay in EMRA.

The clonotype comes from an adult woman who had mild COVID-19 (a few samples of this study predate the infection). Cell type and time point are not known. This sequence joins TRBV10-2 and TRBJ1-1; D not resolved. Sequencing used PBMCs or a T cell subset sorted from them (not recorded which). The CDR3 is CASSELGWESTEAFF. CDR3 nucleotides: TGCGCCAGCAGTGAGTTAGGCTGGGAGAGCACTGAAGCTTTCTTT.